This TCR beta chain was obtained from a study of PD-1 blockade in classical Hodgkin lymphoma. Study-level results: Lower baseline TCR diversity was reported for newly diagnosed patients than for healthy donors. With respect to the repertoire differences, their causes, possibly disease activity or prior therapy, remain undefined.

In regard to this clone: What it binds is not known.

Documented time point: newly diagnosed, previously untreated cHL patient sample. Researchers report purifying CD4+ T cells from thawed PBMCs by magnetic negative selection. PBMCs from untreated, newly diagnosed classical Hodgkin lymphoma were comparison samples. Sequencing used immunoSEQ multiplex PCR; TCRdb keeps in-frame clones, though not all of them. The sample shows about 23,000 clones, roughly 90% of them seen only once. The CDR3 has 13 residues. V gave up 0 bases and J gave up 10 bases, with 13 bases separating them. Germline V lookup: CDR1 SGHNT, CDR2 YYREEE (reference sequence). This sequence joins TRBV5-4 and TRBJ1-1; maybe TRBD1 (6 bases). The sample taken for sequencing was CD4+ T cells from blood. This TCR was recovered from a human donor with classical Hodgkin lymphoma. CDR3: CASSLAQGRLAFF. The CDR3 DNA reads TGTGCCAGCAGCTTGGCCCAGGGGAGATTAGCTTTCTTT.